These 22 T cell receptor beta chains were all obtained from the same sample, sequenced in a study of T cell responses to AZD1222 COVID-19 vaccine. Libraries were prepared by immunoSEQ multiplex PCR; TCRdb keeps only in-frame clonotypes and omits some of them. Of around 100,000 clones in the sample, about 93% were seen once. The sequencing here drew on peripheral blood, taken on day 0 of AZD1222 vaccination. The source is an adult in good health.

The CDR3 loop reads CSASNFFGPGYTF. The CDR3 bases are TGCAGTGCTAGTAATTTCTTCGGCCCTGGCTACACCTTC. V and J are TRBV20-1 and TRBJ1-2; D gene ambiguous. This CDR3 region has 13 residues. In germline, CDR1 is DFQATT, CDR2 SNEGSKA (reference sequence). Trimming shortened V by 3 bases and J by 7 bases, and 15 bases separated the two germline ends.

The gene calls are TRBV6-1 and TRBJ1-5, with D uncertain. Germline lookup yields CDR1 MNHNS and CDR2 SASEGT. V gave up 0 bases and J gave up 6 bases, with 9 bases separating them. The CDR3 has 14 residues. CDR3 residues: CASSEALDGQPQHF. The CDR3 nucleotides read TGTGCCAGCAGTGAAGCGCTCGATGGTCAGCCCCAGCATTTT.

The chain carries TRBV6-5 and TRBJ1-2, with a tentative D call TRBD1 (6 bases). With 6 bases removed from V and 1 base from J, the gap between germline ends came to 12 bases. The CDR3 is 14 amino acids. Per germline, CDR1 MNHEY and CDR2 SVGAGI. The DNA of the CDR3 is TGTGCCAGCAGGACAGGTGACCTTAACTATGGCTACACCTTC. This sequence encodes CASRTGDLNYGYTF.

This CDR3 reads CASSITGQGSEGYTF. The CDR3 DNA reads TGTGCCAGCAGCATCACCGGACAGGGGAGTGAGGGCTACACCTTC. V gene TRBV7-9 combines with J gene TRBJ1-2; TRBD1 aligns across 9 bases. CDR3 size: 15 residues. Germline V gene data show CDR1 as SEHNR and CDR2 as FQNEAQ (reference sequence). Trimming took 5 bases from V and 8 from J; bases not matched to a gene: 12.

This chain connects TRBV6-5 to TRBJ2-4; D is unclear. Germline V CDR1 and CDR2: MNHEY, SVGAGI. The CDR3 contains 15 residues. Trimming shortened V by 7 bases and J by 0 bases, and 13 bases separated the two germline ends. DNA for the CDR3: TGTGCCAGCACTCGCCTACCCTTAGCCAAAAACATTCAGTACTTC. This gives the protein CASTRLPLAKNIQYF.

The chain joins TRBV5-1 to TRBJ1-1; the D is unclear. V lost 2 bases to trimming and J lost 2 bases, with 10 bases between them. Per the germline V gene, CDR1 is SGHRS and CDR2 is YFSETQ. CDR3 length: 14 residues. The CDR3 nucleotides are TGCGCCAGCAGCTTACCCGTGGGAAACACTGAAGCTTTCTTT. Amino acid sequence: CASSLPVGNTEAFF.

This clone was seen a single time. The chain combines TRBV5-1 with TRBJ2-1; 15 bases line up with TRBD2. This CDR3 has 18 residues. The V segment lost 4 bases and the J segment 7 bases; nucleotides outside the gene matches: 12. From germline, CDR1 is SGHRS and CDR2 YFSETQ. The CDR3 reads CASSPRTSGRATGNEQFF. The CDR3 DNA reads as TGCGCCAGCAGCCCTCGGACTAGCGGGAGGGCCACGGGGAATGAGCAGTTCTTC.

The CDR3: CASSPLDRADYGYTF. The CDR3 bases are TGTGCCAGCTCACCCCTGGACAGGGCTGACTATGGCTACACCTTC. The rearrangement uses TRBV18 and TRBJ1-2, with 8 bases that match TRBD1. With V trimmed by 3 bases and J by 3 bases, 6 bases remained unmatched. Germline values: CDR1 KGHSH, CDR2 LQKENI. The CDR3 contains 15 residues.

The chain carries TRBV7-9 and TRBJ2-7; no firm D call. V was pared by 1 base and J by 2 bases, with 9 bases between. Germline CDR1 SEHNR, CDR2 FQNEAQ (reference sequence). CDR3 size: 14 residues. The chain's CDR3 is CASSLVEQAYEQYF. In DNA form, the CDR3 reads TGTGCCAGCAGCTTAGTAGAACAAGCCTACGAGCAGTACTTC.

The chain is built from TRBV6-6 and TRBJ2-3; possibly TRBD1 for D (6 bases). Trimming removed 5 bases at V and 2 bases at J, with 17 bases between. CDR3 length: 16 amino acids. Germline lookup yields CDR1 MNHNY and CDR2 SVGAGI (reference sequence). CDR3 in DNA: TGTGCCAGCAGTACCCTGATCAGGGGAATCACAGATACGCAGTATTTT. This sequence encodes CASSTLIRGITDTQYF.

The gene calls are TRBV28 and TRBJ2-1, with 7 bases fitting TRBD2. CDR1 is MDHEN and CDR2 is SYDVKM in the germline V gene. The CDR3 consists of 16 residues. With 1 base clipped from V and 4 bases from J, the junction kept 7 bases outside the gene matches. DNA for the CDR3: TGTGCCAGCAGTTTATTAGTAGCGGGCGCGTACAATGAGCAGTTCTTC. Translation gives CASSLLVAGAYNEQFF.

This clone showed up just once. CDR3 in amino acids: CASSSEPTTGVYGYTF. The CDR3 DNA reads as TGTGCCAGCAGCTCGGAGCCAACCACAGGGGTCTATGGCTACACCTTC. This sequence joins TRBV7-8 and TRBJ1-2, with 7 bases fitting TRBD1. Germline-derived CDR1 and CDR2 are SGHVS and FQNEAQ. CDR3 length: 16 residues. J gave up 4 bases and V 4 bases, and 12 bases lay outside the gene matches.

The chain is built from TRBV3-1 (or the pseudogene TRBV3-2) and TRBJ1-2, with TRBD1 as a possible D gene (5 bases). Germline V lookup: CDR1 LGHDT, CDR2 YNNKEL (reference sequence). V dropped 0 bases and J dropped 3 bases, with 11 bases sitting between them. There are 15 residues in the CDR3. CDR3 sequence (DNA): TGTGCCAGCAGCCAAGAAGGACAAGCGCACTATGGCTACACCTTC. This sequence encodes CASSQEGQAHYGYTF.

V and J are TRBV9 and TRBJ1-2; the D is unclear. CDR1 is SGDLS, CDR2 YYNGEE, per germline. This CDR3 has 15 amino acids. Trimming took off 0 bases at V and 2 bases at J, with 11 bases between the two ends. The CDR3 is CASSVGNRPNYGYTF. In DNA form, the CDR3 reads TGTGCCAGCAGCGTAGGGAACAGACCGAACTATGGCTACACCTTC.

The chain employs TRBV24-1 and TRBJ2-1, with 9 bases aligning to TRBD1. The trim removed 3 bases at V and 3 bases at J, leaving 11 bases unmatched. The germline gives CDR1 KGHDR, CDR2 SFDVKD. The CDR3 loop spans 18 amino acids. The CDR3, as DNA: TGTGCCACCAGTGATCAGACCCCCGGGACAGGGATCTACAATGAGCAGTTCTTC. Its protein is CATSDQTPGTGIYNEQFF.

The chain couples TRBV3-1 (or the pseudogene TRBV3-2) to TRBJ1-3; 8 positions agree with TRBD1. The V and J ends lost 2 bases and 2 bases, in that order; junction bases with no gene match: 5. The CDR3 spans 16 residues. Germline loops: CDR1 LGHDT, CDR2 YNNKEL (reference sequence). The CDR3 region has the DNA TGTGCCAGCAGCCAAAGGCCAGGGGGCCCTGGAAACACCATATATTTT. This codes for CASSQRPGGPGNTIYF.

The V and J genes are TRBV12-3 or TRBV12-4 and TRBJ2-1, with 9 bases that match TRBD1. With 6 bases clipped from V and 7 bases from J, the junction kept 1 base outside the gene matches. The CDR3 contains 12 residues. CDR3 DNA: TGTGCCAGCAGAGACAGGGGGAATGAGCAGTTCTTC. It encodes CASRDRGNEQFF.

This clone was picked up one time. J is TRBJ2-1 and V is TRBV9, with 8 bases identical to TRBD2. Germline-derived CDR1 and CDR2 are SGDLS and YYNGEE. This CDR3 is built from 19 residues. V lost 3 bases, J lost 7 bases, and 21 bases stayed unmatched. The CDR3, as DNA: TGTGCCAGCAGCGCCCATTTTTCGTGGTTTAGCGGGAATATAAATGAGCAGTTCTTC. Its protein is CASSAHFSWFSGNINEQFF.

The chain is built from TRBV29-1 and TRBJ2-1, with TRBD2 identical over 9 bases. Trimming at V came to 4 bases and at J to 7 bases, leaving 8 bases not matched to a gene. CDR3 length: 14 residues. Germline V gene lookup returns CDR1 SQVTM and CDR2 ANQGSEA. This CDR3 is CSVGGRAEGNEQFF. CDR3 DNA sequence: TGCAGCGTTGGCGGGAGGGCCGAGGGTAATGAGCAGTTCTTC.

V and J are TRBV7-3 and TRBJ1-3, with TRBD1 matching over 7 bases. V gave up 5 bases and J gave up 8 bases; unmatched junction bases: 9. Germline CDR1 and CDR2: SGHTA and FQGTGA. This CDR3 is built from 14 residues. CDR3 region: CASSQGQNLDTIYF. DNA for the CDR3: TGTGCCAGCAGCCAGGGACAGAACCTCGACACCATATATTTT.

This CDR3 reads CASSLGTSGSYEQYF. CDR3 DNA: TGTGCCAGCAGCTTAGGGACTAGCGGATCATACGAGCAGTACTTC. This chain joins TRBV7-2 and TRBJ2-7; 10 nucleotides line up with TRBD2. The V segment lost 1 base and the J segment 4 bases; nucleotides outside the gene matches: 4. This CDR3 has 15 amino acids. In germline, CDR1 is SGHTA, CDR2 FQGNSA.

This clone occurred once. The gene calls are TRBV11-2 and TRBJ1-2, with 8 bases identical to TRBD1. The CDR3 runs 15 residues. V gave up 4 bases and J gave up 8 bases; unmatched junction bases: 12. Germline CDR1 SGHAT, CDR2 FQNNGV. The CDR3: CASSSGGGRLAGYTF. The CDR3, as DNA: TGTGCCAGCAGCTCAGGGGGCGGAAGACTAGCCGGCTACACCTTC.